This TCR beta chain was captured by sequencing in a study of shared clonotypes between healthy human individuals (TCRdb year 2020). In terms of the full investigation: The cohort included three men and two women between 18 and 49 years of age. Blood TCR repertoires of four to six healthy adults were deeply sequenced to estimate repertoire size and the extent of clonotype sharing between individuals. To increase sequencing depth and limit assay-specific biases, TCR repertoire library preparation and sequencing were carried out by different laboratories using diverse techniques. For each donor, CD4 naive and CD4 memory were each given three plates, CD8 naive was given two plates, and CD8 memory was given one plate. Per donor, leukapheresis produced somewhere between about 0.85 and 9.5 billion PBMCs.

Broader findings and caveats from the paper: The small number of donors limited the genetic and exposure-history diversity represented. Even with the large sequencing depth, rarefaction of the sorted-subset datasets indicated that sequencing was incomplete. Across a few donors, about 5.2% of naive CD4, approximately 3.6% of naive CD8, 2% to 2.5% of memory CD4, and around 0.4% of memory CD8 clonotypes were shared. Larger estimated clonotype richness was generally found for naive subsets than for memory subsets. Clonotypes shared by all four sorted-subset donors showed higher generation probabilities than non-shared clonotypes. Sampling was restricted to blood, and TCR repertoires in tissues likely differ from the TCR repertoires found in blood. Pairwise subsampling led to the expectation that sequencing depth would affect the degree of clonotype sharing among donors.

As for this clone: Its target antigen remains unknown. No base qualities exist here, and no much larger clone lies one base off it.

Using the deep immunoSEQ assay, TCR CDR3 regions were amplified from genomic DNA by multiplex PCR. Extracted genomic DNA from each cell subset was distributed evenly across all wells of several immunoSEQ 96-well plates, and each plate was treated as a replicate. For sorted subsets, each replicate PCR was loaded with 200 ng genomic DNA, equivalent to about 33,000 T cell genomes. Purified libraries were quantified with a Qubit 3.0 fluorometer, sized on a Bioanalyzer 2100, and re-quantified with the KAPA Library Quantification kit. Every immunoSEQ 96-well plate was sequenced on a separate single-read 150-cycle Illumina NextSeq 550 flow cell. Per the source publication's procedure: Because only junctional sequences without quality scores were contained in the immunoSEQ output, filtering matching that applied to full-length reads could not be performed. To assign V/J genes and CDR3, sequences were annotated using PyIR, a Python wrapper for IgBLAST v1.9, with IMGT germline references. Reads were filtered out if the reads had weak V/J assignments (E-value above 1e-6), no CDR3, stop codons, out-of-frame junctions, or ambiguous translated residues. V3J clonotypes were defined by identical inferred V gene, J gene, and CDR3 amino acid sequence. Percentage overlap between repertoires was calculated by dividing the number of shared unique clonotypes by the size of the smaller repertoire. Richness of each repertoire was evaluated using RTK rarefaction, the Chao1 estimator, and Recon v2.1 estimates of unobserved clonotypes. OLGA was used to compute generation probabilities for all TCRbeta clonotypes that the gDNA method yielded from a handful of donors. The clones in this table, taken by TCRdb from immuneACCESS, are in-frame only. Not every clone is retained; where verified, under half of the shortfall comes from an unresolved V gene, and the cause of the rest is unknown. For V, J and clone size, that table is used; D and trimming come from the DNA. For this sample the table gives hundreds of thousands of clones, of which about 97% were detected only once. The ten largest clones represent around 0.29% of the sample.

Donors were healthy HIV-negative adults with no recently reported acute infections or vaccinations. Every donor was a Caucasian adult living in Nashville, Tennessee, USA. CD8 memory samples were composed of magnetically selected CD45RO+ cells combined with CCR7-negative CD45RA+ effector memory (TemRA) cells. After blood collection by leukapheresis, PBMCs were isolated using Ficoll-Histopaque density gradient centrifugation and then cryopreserved in the vapor phase of liquid nitrogen. Analytical flow cytometry was used to check the purity and quantity of every magnetically sorted T cell population. From each sorted fraction, genomic DNA was isolated and quantified by UV absorbance on a Nanodrop 2000c. The CDR3 measures 15 amino acids from cysteine to phenylalanine. The DNA shown is the 45-base CDR3, in frame from base 1. CDR1 SGHNT and CDR2 YYREEE are derived from the germline V gene (reference sequence). Ends trimmed: V by 4 bases, J by 5 bases; bases unmatched to a gene: 9.

This TCR derives from a man in his thirties or forties in good health. Material for sequencing was memory CD8+ T cells sorted from blood. Read against the paper, the sample's cell subset or site label means: CD45RO+ cells pooled with CCR7-negative TemRA cells. This sequence uses TRBV5-4 and TRBJ1-1, and 9 junctional nucleotides match TRBD1. The nucleotides read TGTGCCAGCAGCCGGAACAGGGGGCTTGGGACTGAAGCTTTCTTT. This gives the protein CASSRNRGLGTEAFF.